One sample yielded the 7 T cell receptor beta chains listed below, sequenced in a study of patients with pleural tuberculosis. TCRdb reprocessed the reads via MiXCR and lists one record per CDR3 protein. The sample consists of around 54,000 distinct CDR3 sequences, 7.3% of them appearing once. Every receptor here comes from a human donor with pleural tuberculosis.

In this sample, this clonotype turned up many times. This rearrangement joins TRBV19 to TRBJ1-5; TRBD1 matches 8 bases. CDR3 length equals 15 residues. Germline CDR1 reads LNHDA; CDR2 reads SQIVND (reference sequence). Germline trimming cut 3 bases from V and 4 bases from J; bases unmatched to any gene: 5. The CDR3 here is CASSMTGVGNQPQHF. The CDR3 region has the DNA TGTGCCAGTAGTATGACAGGGGTCGGGAATCAGCCCCAGCATTTT. The variable domain in full, with the rest retrieved from reference TRBV19 and TRBJ1-5, is DGGITQSPKYLFRKEGQNVTLSCEQNLNHDAMYWYRQDPGQGLRLIYYSQIVNDFQKGDIAEGYSVSREKKESFPLTVTSAQKNPTAFYLCASSMTGVGNQPQHFGDGTRLSIL.

The table lists this clonotype with many counts. The rearrangement links TRBV20-1 to TRBJ2-3; 10 nucleotides agree with TRBD2. In germline, CDR1 is DFQATT, CDR2 SNEGSKA (reference sequence). This CDR3 contains 14 residues. The V segment lost 4 bases and the J segment 6 bases; nucleotides outside the gene matches: 7. The CDR3 nucleotides read TGCAGTGCTACGACTAGCGGGCCGAGGGATACGCAGTATTTT. Its protein product is CSATTSGPRDTQYF.

This clonotype was counted many times. This chain joins TRBV2 and TRBJ1-1, with D unclear. Trimming left V 3 bases short and J 1 base short, with 18 bases between. Germline V gene lookup returns CDR1 SNHLY and CDR2 FYNNEI. CDR3 length: 17 residues. The CDR3 sequence: CASSEEDAYRTNTEAFF. The CDR3 nucleotides read TGTGCCAGCAGTGAGGAGGACGCCTATAGGACGAACACTGAAGCTTTCTTT.

This clonotype was counted many times. The CDR3 coding sequence is TGTGCCAGCAGCCCAGGATCGTACCAAGAGACCCAGTACTTC. Its protein is CASSPGSYQETQYF. The V call is TRBV7-6, the J call TRBJ2-5, with no clear D. Trimming pared 5 bases from V and 0 bases from J, leaving 10 bases between. This CDR3 is 14 amino acids long. CDR1 and CDR2 (germline): SGHVS, FNYEAQ.

A note on this clonotype: A read error may be the cause here, since a much bigger clone is one base away. The chain carries TRBV10-3 and TRBJ2-3; no clear D gene. The CDR3 has 11 residues. The germline V gene encodes CDR1 ENHRY and CDR2 SYGVKD. Trimming cost V 3 bases and J 5 bases, with 3 bases left between them. CDR3 sequence (DNA): TGTGCCATCAGTGACAGAGATACGCAGTATTTT. Translating it yields CAISDRDTQYF.

This clonotype was counted ten times or more. The chain has TRBV4-3 and TRBJ1-1; 7 bases match TRBD1. CDR3 length: 14 amino acids. Germline V gene data show CDR1 as LGHNA and CDR2 as YSLEER. V lost 5 bases to trimming and J lost 1 base; unmatched junction nucleotides: 4. CDR3 in amino acids: CASSRTGPNTEAFF. The DNA for the CDR3 is TGCGCCAGCAGCAGGACAGGACCGAACACTGAAGCTTTCTTT.

This clonotype was seen ten or more times. The chain recombines TRBV19 with TRBJ2-1; 7 bases fit TRBD1. This CDR3 has 15 amino acids. From germline, CDR1 is LNHDA and CDR2 SQIVND (reference sequence). V trimming: 3 bases; J trimming: 8 bases; junction bases outside the gene matches: 10. Here the CDR3 reads CASSIEGGERDEQFF. As DNA, the CDR3 is TGTGCCAGTAGTATTGAAGGGGGCGAAAGGGATGAGCAGTTCTTC.